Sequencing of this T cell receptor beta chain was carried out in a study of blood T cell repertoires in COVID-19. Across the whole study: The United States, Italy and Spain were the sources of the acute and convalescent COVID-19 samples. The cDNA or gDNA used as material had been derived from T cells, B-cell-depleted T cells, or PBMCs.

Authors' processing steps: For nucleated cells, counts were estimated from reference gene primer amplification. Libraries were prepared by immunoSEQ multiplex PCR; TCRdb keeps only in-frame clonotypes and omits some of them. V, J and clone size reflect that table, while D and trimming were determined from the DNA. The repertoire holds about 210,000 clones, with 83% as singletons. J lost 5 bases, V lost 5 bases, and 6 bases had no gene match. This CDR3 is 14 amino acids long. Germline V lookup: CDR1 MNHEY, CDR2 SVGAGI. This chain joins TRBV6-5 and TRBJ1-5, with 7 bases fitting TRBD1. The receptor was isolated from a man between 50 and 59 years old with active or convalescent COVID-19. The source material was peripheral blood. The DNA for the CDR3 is TGTGCCAGCAGTCGGGACAGAGGGTATCAGCCCCAGCATTTT. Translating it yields CASSRDRGYQPQHF.